This T cell receptor (beta chain) was sequenced in a study of radiotherapy plus CTLA-4 blockade in lung cancer. On the study more broadly: Patients showed objective responses in about 20% of cases, and disease control was achieved by under 40%. Study findings and constraints: Blood TCR clones of tumor origin expanded after radiotherapy plus ipilimumab. In blood, early T cell clone dynamics reportedly predicted response best, together with interferon-beta.

Of note for this clone: The antigen remains unidentified.

The table came from immunoSEQ multiplex PCR; TCRdb's copy has only in-frame clones and leaves some out. The sample includes roughly 62,000 clones, around three quarters of them seen just once. The starting material was peripheral blood, obtained from a patient treated with radiotherapy plus ipilimumab. The sequence was collected from a human donor with non-small cell lung cancer who had a complete response to radiotherapy plus ipilimumab.

In nucleotides, the CDR3 is TGCGCCAGCAGCCTTCGGAGGCTCCGGGACAGGGGGCAGAACACCGGGGAGCTGTTTTTT. Amino acids: CASSLRRLRDRGQNTGELFF. This rearrangement joins TRBV4-1 to TRBJ2-2, with TRBD1 matching over 12 bases. The CDR3 consists of 20 residues. With V trimmed by 4 bases and J by 1 base, 13 bases remained unmatched. Germline-derived CDR1 and CDR2 are MGHRA and YSYEKL.